A selection of T cell receptor beta chains follows, all from one sample in a study of cytomegalovirus exposure and HLA in healthy donors. This table comes from immunoSEQ multiplex PCR, and its TCRdb copy is limited to in-frame clones, with some not included. This repertoire shows 260,000 or so clones, approximately 88% found once; its top ten account for 0.92%. Sequenced: PBMCs. The receptors here all came from a woman younger than 35 in good health and CMV-seronegative. Both conserved end residues are part of each CDR3. The D gene is left open where the match is weak. Not all rows give a size; the values are once, few, many and, for expanded clones, a class.

>NA|TRBV4-1|TRBD1|TRBJ2-7
CASSRPGQTYEQYF
TGCGCCAGCAGCAGACCGGGACAGACTTACGAGCAGTACTTC
>NA|TRBV11-2|TRBD2|TRBJ2-3
CASSTLAGGITDTQYF
TGTGCCAGCAGCACACTAGCGGGAGGGATCACAGATACGCAGTATTTT
>few|TRBV10-1|NA|TRBJ2-1
CASSGGGRNEQFF
TGCGCCAGCAGTGGTGGTGGGAGAAATGAGCAGTTCTTC
>NA|TRBV7-9|NA|TRBJ2-1
CASTSSGSSYNEQFF
TGTGCCAGCACCTCAAGCGGGTCCTCCTACAATGAGCAGTTCTTC
>NA|TRBV2|NA|TRBJ2-7
CASSGLPGYEQYF
TGTGCCAGCAGTGGCCTACCGGGCTACGAGCAGTACTTC
>NA|TRBV27|TRBD2|TRBJ2-2
CASSFSGRTELFF
TGTGCCAGCAGCTTTAGCGGGAGAACGGAGCTGTTTTTT
>NA|TRBV19|NA|TRBJ2-7
CASSSGHQTYEQYF
TGTGCCAGTAGTTCCGGACACCAAACCTACGAGCAGTACTTC
>NA|TRBV28|TRBD2|TRBJ2-7
CASSSRTGGLRSGRAIWNEQYF
TGTGCCAGCAGTTCCCGAACAGGGGGATTGAGGAGCGGGAGGGCTATTTGGAACGAGCAGTACTTC
>NA|TRBV18|NA|TRBJ1-1
CASSPQRMGARTEAFF
TGTGCCAGCTCACCGCAACGAATGGGGGCTAGGACTGAAGCTTTCTTT
>NA|TRBV28|NA|TRBJ2-3
CASNLGRATDTQYF
TGTGCCAGCAATCTGGGCAGGGCCACAGATACGCAGTATTTT
>NA|TRBV10-3|NA|TRBJ2-7
CAISDLSDITYEQYF
TGTGCCATCAGTGACCTGTCAGACATTACCTACGAGCAGTACTTC
>NA|TRBV6-1|NA|TRBJ2-2
CASRLAQGFTGELFF
TGTGCCAGCAGACTGGCCCAGGGGTTCACCGGGGAGCTGTTTTTT
>NA|TRBV4-1|TRBD1|TRBJ1-2
CASSQGFDRAKGGYTF
TGCGCCAGCAGCCAAGGTTTTGACAGGGCCAAGGGCGGCTACACCTTC
>once|TRBV28|TRBD2|TRBJ2-7
CASSPGGAGEGGEQYF
TGTGCCAGCAGTCCCGGGGGTGCGGGAGAGGGCGGGGAGCAGTACTTC
>NA|TRBV15|TRBD2|TRBJ2-4
CATSRETSGRPSKNIQYF
TGTGCCACCAGCAGAGAGACTAGCGGGAGACCAAGTAAAAACATTCAGTACTTC
>NA|TRBV6-5|NA|TRBJ2-1
CASSTETPGNNEQFF
TGTGCCAGCAGTACGGAGACTCCCGGGAACAATGAGCAGTTCTTC